This T cell receptor beta chain was found in a study of OX40 agonist ivuxolimab in advanced cancers. Study-wide results and limits: The study observed clonal expansion of CD4+ and CD8+ blood T cells by week 6 at 0.1 to 3.0 mg/kg. Expanded clones were, on average, more numerous in CD8+ T cells than in CD4+. Partly responding patients at 0.1-3.0 mg/kg showed some of the smallest clonal expansion.

Germline assignment: CDR1 MGHRA and CDR2 YSYEKL. The CDR3 sequence is 15 residues long. V was trimmed by 3 bases and J by 2 bases, leaving 13 bases between them. Data came from immunoSEQ multiplex PCR; TCRdb stores just in-frame clones and leaves some out. The data hold 73,000 or so clones, with 88% observed a single time. A remark on this clone: Its antigen is still unknown.

The clonotype originates from an adult with an advanced solid tumor such as melanoma, head and neck, liver or kidney cancer. This sequence joins TRBV4-1 and TRBJ2-5, with D possibly TRBD2 on 6 matching bases. The starting material was CD4+ or CD8+ T cells sorted from blood, obtained in a trial of the OX40 agonist ivuxolimab. CDR3 protein: CASSQGLPGQETQYF. In nucleotides, the CDR3 is TGCGCCAGCAGCCAGGGACTTCCCGGGCAAGAGACCCAGTACTTC.